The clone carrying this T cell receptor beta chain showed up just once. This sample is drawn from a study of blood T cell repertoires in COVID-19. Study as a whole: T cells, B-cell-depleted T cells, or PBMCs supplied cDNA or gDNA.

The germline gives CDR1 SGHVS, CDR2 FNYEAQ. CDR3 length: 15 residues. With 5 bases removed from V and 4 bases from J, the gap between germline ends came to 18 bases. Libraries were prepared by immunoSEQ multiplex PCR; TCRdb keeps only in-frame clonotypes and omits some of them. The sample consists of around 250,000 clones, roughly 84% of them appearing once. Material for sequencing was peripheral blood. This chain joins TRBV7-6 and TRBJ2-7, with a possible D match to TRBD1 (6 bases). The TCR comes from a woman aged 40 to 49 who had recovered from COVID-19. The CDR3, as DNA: TGTGCCAGCAGCCTCGGTCAGGCCAGGGGTTACGAGCAGTACTTC. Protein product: CASSLGQARGYEQYF.